This is a list of T cell receptor beta chains from one sample in a study of cytomegalovirus exposure and HLA in healthy donors. TCRdb's table, derived via immunoSEQ multiplex PCR, lists solely in-frame clones and lacks some. In the table there are roughly 130,000 clones, 74% of which are singletons. Sequencing input: PBMCs. The receptors stem from a woman aged 45-65 years in good health and CMV-seropositive. Each CDR3 is given with its conserved first and last residue. The order of the fields is D gene, V gene, J gene, CDR3 protein. D genes are given only for firm matches.

D: .; V: TRBV7-2; J: TRBJ2-3; CDR3: CASRGPTESTDTQYF
D: .; V: TRBV5-1; J: TRBJ1-1; CDR3: CASGRGEDTEAFF
D: TRBD1; V: TRBV6-1; J: TRBJ1-2; CDR3: CASSVTGDYGYTF
D: .; V: TRBV7-2; J: TRBJ2-3; CDR3: CASSPLALGLDTQYF
D: TRBD2; V: TRBV11-3; J: TRBJ2-1; CDR3: CASSPGAGGEQFF
D: TRBD2; V: TRBV2; J: TRBJ2-5; CDR3: CASSDRLAQTQYF
D: .; V: TRBV14; J: TRBJ1-6; CDR3: CASSQGSSPLHF
D: .; V: TRBV4-1; J: TRBJ1-3; CDR3: CASSQATGLAGNTIYF
D: TRBD1; V: TRBV6-5; J: TRBJ2-1; CDR3: CASSPTGGPGSEQFF
D: .; V: TRBV4-3; J: TRBJ1-3; CDR3: CASSQDTTRGSGNTIYF
D: .; V: TRBV12-5; J: TRBJ2-1; CDR3: CASAQGSYNEQFF
D: .; V: TRBV2; J: TRBJ2-7; CDR3: CASSVGTRNEQYF
D: .; V: TRBV2; J: TRBJ1-2; CDR3: CASRSAGQYEGYTF
D: .; V: TRBV6-5; J: TRBJ1-4; CDR3: CASRGATNEKLFF
D: TRBD2; V: TRBV11-3; J: TRBJ2-4; CDR3: CASSLAGTSGGAGNIQYF
D: TRBD2; V: TRBV7-8; J: TRBJ2-1; CDR3: CASSPIGRGGLLEQFF
D: .; V: TRBV29-1; J: TRBJ1-1; CDR3: CSAVWGRGTEAFF
D: .; V: TRBV15; J: TRBJ2-3; CDR3: CATSRHTGLSTDTQYF
D: .; V: TRBV9; J: TRBJ1-3; CDR3: CASSSLSGNTIYF
D: .; V: TRBV12-5; J: TRBJ1-5; CDR3: CASGDTSRPQHF
D: .; V: TRBV7-8; J: TRBJ1-3; CDR3: CASSLIRPGTGNTIYF
D: .; V: TRBV19; J: TRBJ2-7; CDR3: CASRARGSDEQYF
D: .; V: TRBV2; J: TRBJ1-5; CDR3: CASRPDRGRESQHF
D: .; V: TRBV5-1; J: TRBJ1-2; CDR3: CASSDRGGYTF
D: .; V: TRBV5-4; J: TRBJ2-7; CDR3: CASSPGLSNYEQYF
D: .; V: TRBV30; J: TRBJ1-5; CDR3: CAWSRGYSNQPQHF
D: TRBD1; V: TRBV9; J: TRBJ1-1; CDR3: CASSVAPGGTEAFF
D: TRBD2; V: TRBV7-2; J: TRBJ2-7; CDR3: CASSLIAGASSYEQYF
D: TRBD1; V: TRBV13; J: TRBJ2-4; CDR3: CASSVQGAGNIQYF
D: TRBD1; V: TRBV19; J: TRBJ1-4; CDR3: CASRGTGGIKEKLFF
D: TRBD1; V: TRBV10-3; J: TRBJ1-2; CDR3: CAISESTGQGYTF
D: TRBD1; V: TRBV5-1; J: TRBJ2-1; CDR3: CASSLGTGRHNEQFF
D: TRBD2; V: TRBV2; J: TRBJ2-3; CDR3: CASQLGRGNTDTQYF
D: .; V: TRBV2; J: TRBJ1-5; CDR3: CASRPLVSGNQPQHF
D: .; V: TRBV29-1; J: TRBJ1-1; CDR3: CSVRENTEAFF
D: TRBD1; V: TRBV6-5; J: TRBJ1-6; CDR3: CASSSDRGYNSPLHF
D: TRBD1; V: TRBV29-1; J: TRBJ1-1; CDR3: CSAGQGVAEAFF
D: TRBD1; V: TRBV12-5; J: TRBJ1-4; CDR3: CASGRYSGTGGAVEKLFF
D: .; V: TRBV7-6; J: TRBJ2-7; CDR3: CASSLSYEQYF
D: .; V: TRBV30; J: TRBJ2-5; CDR3: CAWSYAGRETQYF
D: .; V: TRBV5-1; J: TRBJ1-1; CDR3: CASSLDLQAWKEAFF
D: TRBD2; V: TRBV7-2; J: TRBJ2-7; CDR3: CASSPKRGAYEQYF
D: TRBD2; V: TRBV30; J: TRBJ2-7; CDR3: CAWSGGGGAREQYF
D: TRBD2; V: TRBV19; J: TRBJ2-5; CDR3: CASSIEGAGGQETQYF
D: .; V: TRBV5-6; J: TRBJ2-6; CDR3: CASSLLLAGANVLTF
D: .; V: TRBV30; J: TRBJ1-6; CDR3: CAWSVSQNNSPLHF
D: .; V: TRBV11-2; J: TRBJ1-1; CDR3: CASSSHPMNTEAFF
D: TRBD2; V: TRBV5-4; J: TRBJ2-3; CDR3: CASSSSGALYF